Described below is a single T cell receptor (beta chain) sequence and its context. The target antigen is unknown. This sample stems from a study of regulatory T cells in long-lasting Graves disease. The germline gives CDR1 SGDLS, CDR2 YYNGEE. V gave up 0 bases and J gave up 0 bases, with 13 bases separating them. The CDR3 loop spans 17 amino acids. Regarding time point: newly diagnosed GD, antithyroid drugs for less than 3 months. PBMC RNA served as the TCR library source. Overall study results and limits: Persistent Graves' patients showed less TCR diversity than newly diagnosed patients showed.

Library construction for TCR beta used iRepertoire HTBI primers and Arm-PCR of CDR3 regions. TCRdb reanalysed the multiplex PCR reads using MiXCR and keeps one entry per CDR3 protein. The repertoire consists of 350,000 to 450,000 distinct CDR3 sequences, with approximately 15% occurring once and the leading ten covering about a sixth. The data also belong to a second study, concerning T cells in Graves' hyperthyroidism and ophthalmopathy.

The chain combines TRBV9 with TRBJ1-3; D gene ambiguous. Specimen: peripheral blood mononuclear cells (PBMCs), collected at new diagnosis, from a patient treated with antithyroid drugs. The origin of this receptor is a woman aged 25 to 45 with Graves disease. CDR3 nucleotides: TGTGCCAGCAGCGTAGGGCCCACACTGACCTCTGGAAACACCATATATTTT. Its translation: CASSVGPTLTSGNTIYF.